This T cell receptor beta chain was found in a study of blood T cell repertoires in COVID-19. As for the study in general: From the United States, Italy and Spain came samples of acute and convalescent COVID-19. T cells, B-cell-depleted T cells, or PBMCs provided the cDNA or gDNA that served as material.

Libraries were prepared by immunoSEQ multiplex PCR; TCRdb keeps only in-frame clonotypes and omits some of them. The data contain about 230,000 clones, 70% to 90% of them seen just once; the ten biggest clones take up 0.85% to 1%. This TCR was sampled from a man aged 35-49 years with acute or convalescent COVID-19. Sequencing was done on a sample of peripheral blood.

The DNA of the CDR3 is TGTGCCAGCAGCTTAGGCAGGGACTATGGCTACACCTTC. It specifies CASSLGRDYGYTF. The chain links TRBV5-4 to TRBJ1-2; D possibly corresponds to TRBD1 (5 bases). The germline V gene encodes CDR1 SGHNT and CDR2 YYREEE (reference sequence). This CDR3 has 13 amino acids. Trimming shortened V by 2 bases and J by 3 bases, and 8 bases separated the two germline ends.